Shown below are 20 T cell receptor beta chains from a single sample sequenced in a study of cytomegalovirus exposure and HLA in healthy donors. The PCR was carried out with 60 Vbeta primers and 13 Jbeta primers. TCRdb keeps only in-frame clones here, not all; method: immunoSEQ multiplex PCR. The data contain some 110,000 clones, around 73% of them singletons. The material sequenced was PBMCs. Source of these receptors: a middle-aged woman in good health and CMV-seronegative.

There are a few counts of this clone. V gene TRBV7-9 combines with J gene TRBJ1-1, with 7 nucleotides matching TRBD1. The CDR3 sequence is 13 residues long. Losses at the gene ends were 0 bases for V and 7 bases for J; bases not matched to a gene: 2. Germline assignment: CDR1 SEHNR and CDR2 FQNEAQ (reference sequence). CDR3 nucleotides: TGTGCCAGCAGCTTAGCGCGGGACAGTGAAGCTTTCTTT. It encodes CASSLARDSEAFF.

This rearrangement joins TRBV28 to TRBJ1-5; no firm D call. The V end was cut by 1 base, the J end by 1 base, with 17 bases between. CDR1 is MDHEN and CDR2 is SYDVKM in the germline V gene. The CDR3 is 18 amino acids. The CDR3 sequence: CASSLLERLLASNQPQHF. CDR3 DNA sequence: TGTGCCAGCAGTTTATTGGAGAGACTCCTGGCGAGCAATCAGCCCCAGCATTTT.

V usage is TRBV6-6 and J usage is TRBJ2-7, with 10 positions matching TRBD2. From germline, CDR1 is MNHNY and CDR2 SVGAGI (reference sequence). Trimming removed 6 bases from V and 7 bases from J; junction bases left unmatched: 12. The CDR3 loop spans 15 amino acids. The CDR3 here is CASSQVLAGAQEQYF. The CDR3 region has the DNA TGTGCCAGCAGCCAAGTTCTAGCGGGAGCGCAAGAGCAGTACTTC.

J is TRBJ2-7 and V is TRBV7-6; possible D gene TRBD2, 5 bases. Per the germline V gene, CDR1 is SGHVS and CDR2 is FNYEAQ. The CDR3 contains 11 residues. V was trimmed by 4 bases and J by 6 bases, leaving 7 bases between them. In DNA, the CDR3 is TGTGCCAGCAGCTCGGCGGGCGAGCAGTACTTC. It translates to CASSSAGEQYF.

CDR3 bases: TGTGCCAGCAGTCCCCGGTGGAGCGGGAGCCCGGGTTACAATGAGCAGTTCTTC. This gives the protein CASSPRWSGSPGYNEQFF. The rearrangement links TRBV27 to TRBJ2-1; 8 bases fit TRBD2. The V and J ends lost 5 bases and 4 bases, in that order; junction bases with no gene match: 16. The CDR3 is 18 residues long. Per the germline V gene, CDR1 is MNHEY and CDR2 is SMNVEV (reference sequence).

The chain combines TRBV5-4 with TRBJ2-7; 11 bases map to TRBD2. CDR1 is SGHNT and CDR2 is YYREEE in the germline V gene (reference sequence). This CDR3 spans 15 amino acids. The junction had 7 bases not matched to a gene; V was cut back by 4 bases and J by 4 bases. The CDR3 protein is CASSAGTSGRYEQYF. CDR3 bases: TGTGCCAGCAGCGCCGGGACTAGCGGTCGTTACGAGCAGTACTTC.

This chain joins TRBV6-1 and TRBJ2-7; a possible D gene is TRBD1 (6 bases). V was shortened by 5 bases and J by 4 bases, with 12 bases between the two germline ends. The CDR3 is made up of 13 amino acids. CDR1 MNHNS and CDR2 SASEGT come from the germline V gene. The CDR3 nucleotides read TGTGCCAGCAGTCGGGCAGGGGTATACGAGCAGTACTTC. Translated, it gives CASSRAGVYEQYF.

This clone was found once. The chain carries TRBV27 and TRBJ2-7; no definite D call. This CDR3 comprises 13 residues. V lost 6 bases and J lost 3, with 12 bases in between. CDR1 and CDR2 (germline): MNHEY, SMNVEV (reference sequence). CDR3 sequence (DNA): TGTGCCAGCAGCTCCTCCGTTGTCTACGAGCAGTACTTC. This gives the protein CASSSSVVYEQYF.

The rearrangement links TRBV7-3 to TRBJ2-2; TRBD1 matches at 8 bases. The junction had 8 bases not matched to a gene; V was cut back by 5 bases and J by 6 bases. CDR1 SGHTA and CDR2 FQGTGA come from the germline V gene. The CDR3 contains 15 residues. The CDR3 coding sequence is TGTGCCAGCAGCCCGACAGGGGCCAGAGCCGGGGAGCTGTTTTTT. Protein: CASSPTGARAGELFF.

A remark on this clone: The junction differs from germline at one of its ends, possibly a read error. The rearrangement joins TRBV5-4 to TRBJ2-5, with D maybe TRBD2 (5 bases). Germline V gene sequence: CDR1 SGHNT, CDR2 YYREEE (reference sequence). This CDR3 spans 15 amino acids. The CDR3 reads CASSVDLAQQGTQYF. The CDR3 DNA reads as TGTGCCAGCAGCGTAGACCTAGCCCAGCAAGGGACCCAGTACTTC.

The J gene is TRBJ2-5, the V gene TRBV10-3; 9 bases match TRBD2. With 4 bases clipped from V and 4 bases from J, the junction kept 4 bases outside the gene matches. This CDR3 is built from 14 residues. CDR1 and CDR2 from the germline V gene are ENHRY and SYGVKD. CDR3 in amino acids: CAISAVAGVETQYF. In DNA, the CDR3 is TGTGCCATCAGTGCGGTAGCGGGGGTAGAGACCCAGTACTTC.

The rearrangement links TRBV4-3 to TRBJ2-1; D not certain. The CDR3 totals 15 residues. Germline CDR1 LGHNA, CDR2 YSLEER. V lost 1 base to trimming and J lost 2 bases, with 9 bases between them. CDR3 in amino acids: CASSQVAYAYNEQFF. The CDR3 DNA is TGCGCCAGCAGCCAAGTCGCGTATGCCTACAATGAGCAGTTCTTC.

The chain couples TRBV9 to TRBJ2-1; 15 positions match TRBD2. V gave up 3 bases and J gave up 7 bases; unmatched junction bases: 2. The CDR3 sequence is 15 residues long. Germline V gene lookup returns CDR1 SGDLS and CDR2 YYNGEE. The CDR3 region has the DNA TGTGCCAGCAGCGCCGGGACTAGCGGGAGGAATGAGCAGTTCTTC. Its translation is CASSAGTSGRNEQFF.

The chain joins TRBV27 to TRBJ2-1, with TRBD2 matching over 7 bases. Trimming took 5 bases from V and 3 from J; bases not matched to a gene: 7. Germline-derived CDR1 and CDR2 are MNHEY and SMNVEV (reference sequence). CDR3 length: 15 amino acids. CDR3 nucleotides: TGTGCCAGCAGTCCCACAAGCGGGGTCTACAATGAGCAGTTCTTC. Translating gives CASSPTSGVYNEQFF.

This clone was counted a single time. This chain links TRBV14 with TRBJ1-1; D is uncertain. Germline lookup yields CDR1 SGHDN and CDR2 FVKESK. The CDR3 covers 13 residues. Trimming removed 0 bases from V and 7 bases from J, with 9 bases in between. The DNA for the CDR3 is TGTGCCAGCAGCCAAGAGAGATCATTTGAAGCTTTCTTT. Protein sequence: CASSQERSFEAFF.

The chain couples TRBV15 to TRBJ1-2; D is uncertain. The CDR3 totals 13 residues. The germline CDR1 and CDR2 sequences are LNHNV and YYDKDF (reference sequence). Trimming shortened V by 1 base and J by 5 bases, and 8 bases separated the two germline ends. The CDR3 DNA reads as TGTGCCACCAGCAGAGGCGGCTCTTATGGCTACACCTTC. As protein: CATSRGGSYGYTF.

This clone came up a few times. The gene calls are TRBV7-2 and TRBJ2-1; 8 positions match TRBD2. The CDR3 totals 15 residues. Germline V lookup: CDR1 SGHTA, CDR2 FQGNSA. V shed 2 bases and J 3 bases; nucleotides not matched to a gene: 3. DNA of the CDR3: TGTGCCAGCAGCTTATCGGGGGGGGACTACAATGAGCAGTTCTTC. Translating gives CASSLSGGDYNEQFF.

The CDR3 sequence is CASSYPGTDTQYF. The CDR3 DNA is TGTGCCAGCAGTTACCCCGGGACAGATACGCAGTATTTT. The gene calls are TRBV6-5 and TRBJ2-3; no firm D call. V was pared by 2 bases and J by 3 bases, with 6 bases between. Germline values: CDR1 MNHEY, CDR2 SVGAGI. CDR3 length: 13 residues.

The CDR3 spells CATEKGAGANVLTF. The CDR3 DNA is TGTGCCACCGAAAAAGGGGCTGGGGCCAACGTCCTGACTTTC. V gene TRBV7-2 combines with J gene TRBJ2-6; D might be TRBD1 (5 bases). The CDR3 totals 14 residues. V was shortened by 10 bases and J by 2 bases, with 12 bases between the two germline ends. Per the germline V gene, CDR1 is SGHTA and CDR2 is FQGNSA.

V is TRBV11-2 and J is TRBJ2-4, with D perhaps matching TRBD2 (5 bases). V was shortened by 5 bases and J by 2 bases, with 16 bases between the two germline ends. The CDR3 spans 16 residues. The germline V gene has CDR1 SGHAT and CDR2 FQNNGV. CDR3 bases: TGTGCCAGCAGCCCACCCCAACCGGGGACCAAAAACATTCAGTACTTC. Its protein product is CASSPPQPGTKNIQYF.